Below are 30 T cell receptor beta chains sequenced from a single sample in a study of molecular identifiers for immune sequencing clone quantification. Via MiXCR, TCRdb re-called the PCR reads, giving one row per CDR3 protein. The sample has around 460,000 distinct CDR3 sequences, 20% to 25% seen once. The sequencing input was naive CD8+ T cells from blood, with Jurkat cell RNA spiked in. Indicated subset: FACS-sorted CD8+CD4-CCR7+CD45RA+ naive T cells. The receptors stem from a human donor in good health. Some libraries in this study had Jurkat cell RNA spiked in.

This clonotype was seen more than once but under ten times. The chain is built from TRBV24-1 and TRBJ2-2; D is uncertain. This CDR3 region has 13 residues. V lost 10 bases and J 3 bases, leaving 11 bases between the germline ends. CDR1 and CDR2 from the germline V gene are KGHDR and SFDVKD. CDR3 region: CATRTRDTGELFF. CDR3 nucleotides: TGTGCCACTAGAACACGGGACACCGGGGAGCTGTTTTTT.

This clonotype has more than one count but fewer than ten. CDR3 DNA sequence: TGTGCCAGCAGCTTTGGGGGAGACTCTGGAAACACCATATATTTT. This sequence encodes CASSFGGDSGNTIYF. This chain connects TRBV7-6 to TRBJ1-3; perhaps TRBD1 as D (5 bases). CDR1 and CDR2 (germline): SGHVS, FNYEAQ. The CDR3 covers 15 residues. Trimming pared 3 bases from V and 0 bases from J, leaving 9 bases between.

The table lists this clonotype with many counts. The chain uses TRBV7-6 and TRBJ1-6; D possibly corresponds to TRBD1 (5 bases). V lost 3 bases and J lost 9, with 12 bases in between. CDR3 size: 14 residues. Germline-derived CDR1 and CDR2 are SGHVS and FNYEAQ. The CDR3 reads CASSFVQGGSPLHF. DNA for the CDR3: TGTGCCAGCAGCTTCGTCCAGGGCGGTTCACCCCTCCACTTT.

This clonotype was picked up many times. This chain joins TRBV5-1 and TRBJ2-6; D uncertain. Germline lookup yields CDR1 SGHRS and CDR2 YFSETQ. The CDR3 has 17 amino acids. Trimming cost V 0 bases and J 0 bases, with 10 bases left between them. The CDR3 coding sequence is TGCGCCAGCAGCTTGGAAGGACGGGCCTCTGGGGCCAACGTCCTGACTTTC. The encoded protein is CASSLEGRASGANVLTF.

This sequence joins TRBV12-3 or TRBV12-4 and TRBJ1-2, with D possibly matching TRBD1 (5 bases). This CDR3 has 15 amino acids. Deletions cut 4 bases from V and 6 bases from J, with 18 bases between. The CDR3: CASSSPDTSRHGYTF. CDR3 DNA sequence: TGTGCCAGCAGTTCACCGGACACGTCGAGACATGGCTACACCTTC.

The chain has TRBV4-3 and TRBJ2-7, with TRBD2 matching 10 bases. The CDR3 contains 19 residues. V shed 0 bases, J shed 0 bases, and the junction held 11 bases outside the gene matches. CDR1 and CDR2 from the germline V gene are LGHNA and YSLEER. The chain's CDR3 is CASSQDVSGGFSPSYEQYF. The CDR3 DNA reads TGCGCCAGCAGCCAAGACGTTAGCGGGGGGTTTTCTCCCTCCTACGAGCAGTACTTC.

This clonotype has only a few counts. CDR3 protein: CASSSTDRNTEAFF. The CDR3 nucleotides read TGTGCCAGCAGTTCAACCGACAGGAACACTGAAGCTTTCTTT. The chain has TRBV27 and TRBJ1-1, with D maybe TRBD1 (5 bases). This CDR3 contains 14 residues. Trimming took 4 bases from V and 1 from J, leaving 10 bases between them. Germline V gene data show CDR1 as MNHEY and CDR2 as SMNVEV (reference sequence).

This sequence joins TRBV20-1 and TRBJ2-5; TRBD2 aligns across 9 bases. The length of the CDR3 is 14 residues. CDR1 is DFQATT and CDR2 is SNEGSKA in the germline V gene (reference sequence). V lost 6 bases and J lost 2; bases outside the gene matches: 7. For the CDR3, the DNA is TGCAGTGCAAGGAGCGGGAGGACGCAAGAGACCCAGTACTTC. Amino acids: CSARSGRTQETQYF.

This chain joins TRBV4-1 and TRBJ2-1, with 10 bases that match TRBD2. The germline CDR1 and CDR2 sequences are MGHRA and YSYEKL. Unmatched junction bases numbered 6, after V lost 4 bases and J lost 6 bases. This CDR3 has 15 residues. CDR3 residues: CASSPWEREGNEQFF. The CDR3 DNA sequence: TGCGCCAGCAGCCCCTGGGAGCGGGAGGGCAATGAGCAGTTCTTC.

As for this clonotype: A much larger clone lies one base from this, so it may be a read error. No conserved phenylalanine or tryptophan is present at the end of the CDR3, so a read error is the likely explanation. The gene calls are TRBV28 and TRBJ2-3; tentatively, D is TRBD2 (6 bases). This CDR3 spans 13 amino acids. CDR1 MDHEN and CDR2 SYDVKM come from the germline V gene. For the CDR3, the DNA is TGTGCTACGGCGCGGGGTTTGACAGATACGCAGTATTCT. Its translation: CATARGLTDTQYS.

This clonotype was detected only a few times. V and J are TRBV27 and TRBJ1-2; TRBD1 matches at 8 bases. The CDR3 extends over 16 amino acids. The trim removed 1 base at V and 5 bases at J, leaving 9 bases unmatched. CDR1 is MNHEY and CDR2 is SMNVEV in the germline V gene (reference sequence). The CDR3 nucleotides read TGTGCCAGCAGTTTATTGACAGGGGTGGATCGTTATGGCTACACCTTC. Its translation: CASSLLTGVDRYGYTF.

There are a few counts of this clonotype. The chain carries TRBV28 and TRBJ2-5; 7 bases map to TRBD1. Germline V gene data show CDR1 as MDHEN and CDR2 as SYDVKM. With 1 base clipped from V and 3 bases from J, the junction kept 2 bases outside the gene matches. There are 14 residues in the CDR3. The CDR3 region is CASSLFDREETQYF. The DNA for the CDR3 is TGTGCCAGCAGTTTATTCGACAGGGAAGAGACCCAGTACTTC.

This clonotype appeared a few times. One end of the junction does not line up with germline, which may come from a read error. The gene calls are TRBV6-2 or TRBV6-3 and TRBJ2-7; D possibly corresponds to TRBD2 (5 bases). CDR1 MNHEY and CDR2 SVGEGT come from the germline V gene. The CDR3 is made up of 14 amino acids. The CDR3 sequence is CAGSHGVSSYEQYF. CDR3 sequence (DNA): TGTGCCGGCAGCCACGGGGTTAGCTCCTACGAGCAGTACTTC.

This clonotype was counted ten times or more. V usage is TRBV12-3 or TRBV12-4 and J usage is TRBJ1-6, with D possibly matching TRBD1 (6 bases). Between the trimmed V and J ends, which lost 6 bases and 9 bases, there was a span of 18 bases. The CDR3 length is 15 residues. The CDR3 DNA follows: TGTGCCAGCAGCCCGGGGGGCTTTAACCCTTCACCCCTCCACTTT. Its protein is CASSPGGFNPSPLHF.

This chain uses TRBV7-9 with TRBJ2-2; 9 bases are shared with TRBD2. V lost 8 bases, J lost 6 bases, and 10 bases stayed unmatched. The CDR3 is made up of 15 amino acids. Germline CDR1 SEHNR, CDR2 FQNEAQ (reference sequence). The CDR3: CASGISGSNAGELFF. The CDR3 DNA is TGTGCCAGCGGAATTAGCGGGAGTAACGCCGGGGAGCTGTTTTTT.

This clonotype was seen a handful of times. The CDR3 here is CASSYGLAGLGPYEQYF. The CDR3 DNA sequence: TGTGCCAGCAGTTATGGACTAGCGGGATTAGGTCCCTACGAGCAGTACTTC. This rearrangement joins TRBV6-2 or TRBV6-3 to TRBJ2-7; 12 nucleotides line up with TRBD2. This CDR3 is built from 17 residues. The germline V gene has CDR1 MNHEY and CDR2 SVGEGT. The junction had 8 bases not matched to a gene; V was cut back by 3 bases and J by 2 bases.

This clonotype was observed many times. This rearrangement joins TRBV5-6 to TRBJ1-6; the D gene is possibly TRBD1 (5 bases). Looked up from germline, CDR1 is SGHDT and CDR2 is YYEEEE. The CDR3 runs 16 residues. Trimming stripped 4 bases from V and 5 bases from J, with 16 bases between. This CDR3 reads CASSKPGWADNSPLHF. CDR3 bases: TGTGCCAGCAGCAAGCCAGGGTGGGCCGATAATTCACCCCTCCACTTT.

This clonotype was seen repeatedly, ten times or more. This chain connects TRBV20-1 to TRBJ2-3; 11 bases agree with TRBD2. V was pared by 4 bases and J by 6 bases, with 12 bases of the junction left unmatched. Germline V gene lookup returns CDR1 DFQATT and CDR2 SNEGSKA (reference sequence). The CDR3 has 16 residues. The CDR3 sequence is CSATQGLADPADTQYF. The CDR3 DNA sequence: TGCAGTGCTACCCAGGGACTAGCGGACCCTGCGGATACGCAGTATTTT.

This clonotype has just one count. A clone one base away is much larger, so this may be a read error. The chain joins TRBV4-1 to TRBJ1-5, with D hard to call. Germline V lookup: CDR1 MGHRA, CDR2 YSYEKL. This CDR3 region has 15 residues. The CDR3 is CASSQAAQSNPPQHF. The CDR3 region has the DNA TGCGCCAGCAGCCAGGCCGCACAAAGCAATCCGCCCCAGCATTTT.

This sequence joins TRBV4-2 and TRBJ2-7; 8 positions agree with TRBD2. Germline CDR1 and CDR2: LGHNA and YNFKEQ. Losses at the gene ends were 6 bases for V and 1 base for J; bases not matched to a gene: 8. This CDR3 spans 15 amino acids. CDR3: CASRGLAGSSYEQYF. The CDR3 DNA reads as TGTGCCAGCAGGGGATTAGCGGGAAGTTCCTACGAGCAGTACTTC.

The chain recombines TRBV12-3 or TRBV12-4 with TRBJ2-2; weak D call: TRBD1 (5 bases). Trimming left V 1 base short and J 7 bases short, with 16 bases between. This CDR3 spans 16 amino acids. CDR3 DNA: TGTGCCAGCAGTTTAGTGTCCGGCAGGGATTTCGGGGAGCTGTTTTTT. The encoded protein is CASSLVSGRDFGELFF.

A remark on this clonotype: A much larger clone sits a single nucleotide away, making a read error possible. This chain joins TRBV7-9 and TRBJ2-7, with D perhaps TRBD2 (5 bases). CDR1 is SEHNR, CDR2 FQNEAQ, per germline (reference sequence). CDR3 length: 15 residues. Trimming removed 4 bases at V and 6 bases at J, with 19 bases between. The CDR3 spells CASSSVQSEGCEQYF. The CDR3 bases are TGTGCCAGCAGCTCCGTTCAGAGCGAGGGATGCGAGCAGTACTTC.

This clonotype was seen repeatedly, ten times or more. The chain recombines TRBV27 with TRBJ2-4; D assignment may be TRBD1 or TRBD2 (5 bases each). Trimming took 8 bases from V and 3 from J, leaving 17 bases between them. Germline V gene data show CDR1 as MNHEY and CDR2 as SMNVEV (reference sequence). CDR3 length: 15 amino acids. CDR3 nucleotides: TGTGCCAGCCGGGGCCCCTCGGCAGGCAAAAACATTCAGTACTTC. It codes for CASRGPSAGKNIQYF.

This clonotype was recorded at least ten times. V and J are TRBV19 and TRBJ2-7; D may correspond to TRBD1 or TRBD2 (6 bases each). Per germline, CDR1 LNHDA and CDR2 SQIVND (reference sequence). V was shortened by 5 bases and J by 1 base, with 12 bases between the two germline ends. This CDR3 has 14 amino acids. DNA of the CDR3: TGTGCCAGTAGTCCGGGGGCTCGATCCTACGAGCAGTACTTC. Residues: CASSPGARSYEQYF.

This chain uses TRBV19 with TRBJ2-2; D is ambiguous. Per the germline V gene, CDR1 is LNHDA and CDR2 is SQIVND (reference sequence). The CDR3 is 14 amino acids. Trimming cost V 3 bases and J 5 bases, with 10 bases left between them. CDR3 in amino acids: CASSMELITGELFF. CDR3 bases: TGTGCCAGTAGTATGGAATTGATTACCGGGGAGCTGTTTTTT. Full variable domain (missing parts from reference TRBV19 and TRBJ2-2): DGGITQSPKYLFRKEGQNVTLSCEQNLNHDAMYWYRQDPGQGLRLIYYSQIVNDFQKGDIAEGYSVSREKKESFPLTVTSAQKNPTAFYLCASSMELITGELFFGEGSRLTVL.

As to this clonotype: Just one base apart from a much larger clone, this may be a read error. The rearrangement joins TRBV29-1 to TRBJ2-1; tentatively, D is TRBD1 (5 bases). Germline CDR1 SQVTM, CDR2 ANQGSEA. The CDR3 has 14 residues. CDR3 region: CSVEVTEAYSEQFF. The CDR3 DNA sequence: TGCAGCGTTGAAGTGACAGAAGCCTACAGTGAGCAGTTCTTC.

This clonotype was detected a few times. This rearrangement joins TRBV5-4 to TRBJ2-3; 8 bases agree with TRBD1. The germline V gene has CDR1 SGHNT and CDR2 YYREEE (reference sequence). Trimming at V came to 5 bases and at J to 3 bases, leaving 8 bases not matched to a gene. The CDR3 sequence is 15 residues long. CDR3 protein: CASRRDRGFTDTQYF. CDR3 sequence (DNA): TGTGCCAGCAGACGCGACAGGGGATTTACAGATACGCAGTATTTT.

The chain combines TRBV24-1 with TRBJ2-7; TRBD2 might be the D (6 bases). This CDR3 is built from 15 residues. Trimming shortened V by 4 bases and J by 0 bases, and 12 bases separated the two germline ends. Per the germline V gene, CDR1 is KGHDR and CDR2 is SFDVKD. In DNA form, the CDR3 reads TGTGCCACCAGTGACACCGGGACTCTCTCCTACGAGCAGTACTTC. Protein: CATSDTGTLSYEQYF.

The CDR3 region has the DNA TGCAGTGCTAGGGGAGTGGATCGGCCAGATACGCAGTATTTT. Protein: CSARGVDRPDTQYF. V is TRBV20-1 and J is TRBJ2-3, with D tentatively TRBD2 (5 bases). CDR1 and CDR2 (germline): DFQATT, SNEGSKA (reference sequence). CDR3 size: 14 residues. The V end was cut by 3 bases, the J end by 4 bases, with 14 bases between.

This clonotype came up many times. The chain uses TRBV30 and TRBJ2-2; no definite D call. This CDR3 is built from 11 residues. V dropped 0 bases and J dropped 7 bases, with 3 bases sitting between them. Germline V CDR1 and CDR2: GTSNPN, SVGIG (reference sequence). CDR3 sequence (DNA): TGTGCCTGGAGTGTCGGCGGGGAGCTGTTTTTT. It yields the protein CAWSVGGELFF.